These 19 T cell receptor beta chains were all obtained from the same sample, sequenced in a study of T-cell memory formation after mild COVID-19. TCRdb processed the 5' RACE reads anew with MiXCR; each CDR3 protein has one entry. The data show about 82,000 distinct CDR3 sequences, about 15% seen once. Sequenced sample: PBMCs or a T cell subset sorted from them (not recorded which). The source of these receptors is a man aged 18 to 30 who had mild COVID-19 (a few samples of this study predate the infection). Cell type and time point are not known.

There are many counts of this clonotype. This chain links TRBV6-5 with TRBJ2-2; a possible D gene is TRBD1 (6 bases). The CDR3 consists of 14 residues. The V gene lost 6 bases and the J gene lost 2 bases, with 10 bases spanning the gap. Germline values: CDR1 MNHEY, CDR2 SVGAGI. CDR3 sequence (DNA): TGTGCCAGCAGCCCGACAGGAAACACCGGGGAGCTGTTTTTT. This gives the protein CASSPTGNTGELFF.

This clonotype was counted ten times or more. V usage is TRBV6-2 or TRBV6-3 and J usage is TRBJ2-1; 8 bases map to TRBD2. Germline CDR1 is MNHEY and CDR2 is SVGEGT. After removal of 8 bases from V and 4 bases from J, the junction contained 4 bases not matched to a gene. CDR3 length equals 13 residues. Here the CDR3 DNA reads TGTGCCAGCGGGCGGGGGGAATACAATGAGCAGTTCTTC. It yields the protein CASGRGEYNEQFF.

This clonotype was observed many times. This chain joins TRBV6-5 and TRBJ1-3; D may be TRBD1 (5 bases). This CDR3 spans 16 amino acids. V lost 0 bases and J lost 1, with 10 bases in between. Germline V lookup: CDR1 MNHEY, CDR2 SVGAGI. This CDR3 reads CASSYSLGESGNTIYF. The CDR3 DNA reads TGTGCCAGCAGTTACTCCTTGGGGGAATCTGGAAACACCATATATTTT.

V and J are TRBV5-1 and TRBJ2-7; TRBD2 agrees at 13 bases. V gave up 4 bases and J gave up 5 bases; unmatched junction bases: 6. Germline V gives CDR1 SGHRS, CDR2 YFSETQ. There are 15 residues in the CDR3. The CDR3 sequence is CASSDTGTSGDEQYF. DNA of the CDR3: TGCGCCAGCAGCGATACCGGGACTAGCGGGGACGAGCAGTACTTC.

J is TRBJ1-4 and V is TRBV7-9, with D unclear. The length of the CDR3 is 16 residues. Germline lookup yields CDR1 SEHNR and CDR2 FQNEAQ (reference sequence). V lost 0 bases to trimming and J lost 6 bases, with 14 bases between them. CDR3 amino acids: CASSLAWGTGDEKLFF. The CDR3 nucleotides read TGTGCCAGCAGCTTAGCTTGGGGAACCGGCGATGAAAAACTGTTTTTT.

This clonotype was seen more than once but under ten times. CDR3 sequence: CASSFVLPAGTDTQYF. DNA of the CDR3: TGTGCCAGCAGCTTTGTCCTTCCGGCTGGCACAGATACGCAGTATTTT. The chain links TRBV5-6 to TRBJ2-3; no clear D gene. Germline-derived CDR1 and CDR2 are SGHDT and YYEEEE. The CDR3 extends over 16 amino acids. Trimming cost V 2 bases and J 1 base, with 14 bases left between them.

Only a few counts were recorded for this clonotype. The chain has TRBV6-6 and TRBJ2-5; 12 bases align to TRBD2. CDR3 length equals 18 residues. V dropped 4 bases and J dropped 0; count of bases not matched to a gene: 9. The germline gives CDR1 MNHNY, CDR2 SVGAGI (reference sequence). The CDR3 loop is CASSFRLAGEIYQETQYF. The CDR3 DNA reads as TGTGCCAGCAGTTTTAGACTAGCGGGGGAGATTTACCAAGAGACCCAGTACTTC.

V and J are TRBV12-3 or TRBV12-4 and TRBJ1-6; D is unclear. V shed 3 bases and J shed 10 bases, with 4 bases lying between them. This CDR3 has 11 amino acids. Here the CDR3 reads CASSFGSPLHF. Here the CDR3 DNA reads TGTGCCAGCAGTTTTGGGTCACCCCTCCACTTT.

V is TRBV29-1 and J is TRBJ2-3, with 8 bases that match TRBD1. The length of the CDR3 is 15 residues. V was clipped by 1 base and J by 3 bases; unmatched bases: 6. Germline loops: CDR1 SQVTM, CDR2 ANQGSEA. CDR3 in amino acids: CSVEVGRGRTDTQYF. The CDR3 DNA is TGCAGCGTTGAAGTGGGCAGGGGGCGGACAGATACGCAGTATTTT.

The CDR3 nucleotides are TGTGCCGCCTCACTGGTGGGGCGTCGGGAGCAGTTCTTC. Translated: CAASLVGRREQFF. The chain recombines TRBV10-3 with TRBJ2-1; D might be TRBD1 (5 bases). Trimming shortened V by 11 bases and J by 10 bases, and 21 bases separated the two germline ends. The CDR3 runs to 13 residues. The germline CDR1 and CDR2 sequences are ENHRY and SYGVKD.

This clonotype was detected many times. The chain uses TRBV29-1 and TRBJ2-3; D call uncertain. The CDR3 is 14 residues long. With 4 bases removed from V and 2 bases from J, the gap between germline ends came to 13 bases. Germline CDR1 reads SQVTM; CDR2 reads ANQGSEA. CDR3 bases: TGCAGCGTTGTTGGGGTAGAAATCACAGATACGCAGTATTTT. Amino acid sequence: CSVVGVEITDTQYF.

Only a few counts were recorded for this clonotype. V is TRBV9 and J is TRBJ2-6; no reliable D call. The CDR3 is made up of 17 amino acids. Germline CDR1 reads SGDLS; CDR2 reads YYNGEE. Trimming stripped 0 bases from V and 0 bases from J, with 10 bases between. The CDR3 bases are TGTGCCAGCAGCGTAGCTTTTCCCAGCTCTGGGGCCAACGTCCTGACTTTC. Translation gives CASSVAFPSSGANVLTF.

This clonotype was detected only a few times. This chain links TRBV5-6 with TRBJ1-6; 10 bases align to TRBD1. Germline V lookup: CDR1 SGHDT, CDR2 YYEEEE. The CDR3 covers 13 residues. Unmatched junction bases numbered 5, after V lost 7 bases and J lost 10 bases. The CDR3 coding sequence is TGTGCCAGCCGGGACAGGGGCAACTCACCCCTCCACTTT. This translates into CASRDRGNSPLHF.

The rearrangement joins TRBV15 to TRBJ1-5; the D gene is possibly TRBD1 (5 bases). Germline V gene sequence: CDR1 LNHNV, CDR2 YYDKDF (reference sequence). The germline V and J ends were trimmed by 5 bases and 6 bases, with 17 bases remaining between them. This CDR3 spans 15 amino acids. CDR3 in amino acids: CATSRAPSGGQPQHF. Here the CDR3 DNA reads TGTGCCACCAGCCGAGCTCCTAGTGGGGGTCAGCCCCAGCATTTT.

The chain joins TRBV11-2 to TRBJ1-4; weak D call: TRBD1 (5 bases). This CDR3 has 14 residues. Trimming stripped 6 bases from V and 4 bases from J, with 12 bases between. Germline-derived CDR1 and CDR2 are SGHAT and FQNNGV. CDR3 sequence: CASSPARGNEKLFF. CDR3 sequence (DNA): TGTGCCAGCAGTCCCGCAAGGGGTAATGAAAAACTGTTTTTT.

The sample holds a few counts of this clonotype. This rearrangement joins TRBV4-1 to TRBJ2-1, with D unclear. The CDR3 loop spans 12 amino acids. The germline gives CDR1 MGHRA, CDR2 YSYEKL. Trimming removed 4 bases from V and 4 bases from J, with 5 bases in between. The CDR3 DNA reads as TGCGCCAGCAGCCCCAGTTACAATGAGCAGTTCTTC. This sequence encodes CASSPSYNEQFF.

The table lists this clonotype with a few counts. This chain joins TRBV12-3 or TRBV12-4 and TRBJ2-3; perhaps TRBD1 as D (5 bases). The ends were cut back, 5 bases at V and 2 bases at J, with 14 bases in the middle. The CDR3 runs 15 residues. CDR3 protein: CASSPQGYSTDTQYF. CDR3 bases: TGTGCCAGCAGTCCCCAGGGTTATTCCACAGATACGCAGTATTTT.

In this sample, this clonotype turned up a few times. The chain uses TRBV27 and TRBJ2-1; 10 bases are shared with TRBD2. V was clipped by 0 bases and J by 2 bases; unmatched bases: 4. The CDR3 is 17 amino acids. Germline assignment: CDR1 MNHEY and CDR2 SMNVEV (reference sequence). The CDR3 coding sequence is TGTGCCAGCAGTTTATCTCCGGGACTAGCGCCCTACAATGAGCAGTTCTTC. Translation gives CASSLSPGLAPYNEQFF.

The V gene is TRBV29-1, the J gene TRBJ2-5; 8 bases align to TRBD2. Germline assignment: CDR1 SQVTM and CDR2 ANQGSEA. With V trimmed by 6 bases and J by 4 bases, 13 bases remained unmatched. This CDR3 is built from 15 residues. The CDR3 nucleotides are TGCAGCGTCGAAACAGCGGGGGAGGTTCGAGAGACCCAGTACTTC. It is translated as CSVETAGEVRETQYF.